The 21 T cell receptor beta chains below were found in one sample sequenced in a study of human T cells and chemical hapten exposure. Via MiXCR, TCRdb re-called the RACE reads, giving one row per CDR3 protein. Of 200,000 to 300,000 distinct CDR3 sequences detected, about 9% appear once; the ten largest clones hold less than 3%. The time point: pre-sensitization, week 0. This sample's treatment: therapeutic diphenylcyclopropenone sensitization with weekly scalp DPC. The sample here was whole blood, taken in connection with sensitization to the hapten diphenylcyclopropenone (DPC). All receptors derive from a woman aged 40 to 50 with alopecia areata. Some clones in this sample may be carry-over from other donors' samples.

This clonotype was counted ten times or more. At one of its ends the junction is not consistent with the germline gene, which may arise from a read error. The chain uses TRBV7-9 and TRBJ2-5; the D is unclear. Germline V lookup: CDR1 SEHNR, CDR2 FQNEAQ (reference sequence). This CDR3 is built from 9 residues. The CDR3 region has the DNA TGTGCCAGCAGCAGCCCGTCGGCGTTC. It is translated as CASSSPSAF.

On this clonotype: The germline gene is not matched at one end of the junction; a read error may be the cause. This rearrangement joins TRBV7-8 to TRBJ2-1; no firm D call. Germline loops: CDR1 SGHVS, CDR2 FQNEAQ. The CDR3 has 13 residues. The CDR3 bases are TGTGCCAGCAGTTCTGAGACCTACAATGAGCACTTCTTC. It yields the protein CASSSETYNEHFF.

The J gene is TRBJ2-1, the V gene TRBV11-1; TRBD2 aligns across 9 bases. Germline CDR1 SGHAT, CDR2 FQDESV (reference sequence). With 6 bases clipped from V and 7 bases from J, the junction kept 7 bases outside the gene matches. The CDR3 sequence is 14 residues long. CDR3 in DNA: TGTGCCAGCAGTACCAGCGGGAGGTTGAATGAGCAGTTCTTC. As protein: CASSTSGRLNEQFF. The full variable domain, with the rest looked up from reference TRBV11-1 and TRBJ2-1, is EAEVAQSPRYKITEKSQAVAFWCDPISGHATLYWYRQILGQGPELLVQFQDESVVDDSQLPKDRFSAERLKGVDSTLKIQPAELGDSAMYLCASSTSGRLNEQFFGPGTRLTVL.

This clonotype was observed many times. The V and J genes are TRBV12-3 or TRBV12-4 and TRBJ1-5, with TRBD1 as a possible D gene (6 bases). The length of the CDR3 is 14 residues. V was trimmed by 6 bases and J by 0 bases, leaving 9 bases between them. The CDR3, as DNA: TGTGCCAGCAGGGGACATGATAGCAATCAGCCCCAGCATTTT. This translates into CASRGHDSNQPQHF.

V usage is TRBV20-1 and J usage is TRBJ2-3; 9 bases line up with TRBD2. The CDR3 covers 15 residues. The germline CDR1 and CDR2 sequences are DFQATT and SNEGSKA (reference sequence). With V trimmed by 4 bases and J by 2 bases, 7 bases remained unmatched. The CDR3 nucleotides are TGCAGTGCTAATGGCCTAGCGGGAACCACAGATACGCAGTATTTT. Protein product: CSANGLAGTTDTQYF.

At least ten counts were recorded for this clonotype. This chain links TRBV7-2 with TRBJ2-5, with TRBD1 identical over 7 bases. The CDR3 extends over 15 amino acids. The germline CDR1 and CDR2 sequences are SGHTA and FQGNSA. V lost 1 base and J lost 2; bases outside the gene matches: 4. The CDR3 DNA follows: TGTGCCAGCAGCTTAGGACCGGGACAGCAAGAGACCCAGTACTTC. This encodes CASSLGPGQQETQYF. The whole variable domain, remainder taken from reference TRBV7-2 and TRBJ2-5, is GAGVSQSPSNKVTEKGKDVELRCDPISGHTALYWYRQSLGQGLEFLIYFQGNSAPDKSGLPSDRFSAERTGGSVSTLTIQRTQQEDSAVYLCASSLGPGQQETQYFGPGTRLLVL.

This clonotype was counted only a few times. V and J are TRBV7-2 and TRBJ2-3; D uncertain. V lost 5 bases, J lost 5 bases, and 14 bases lay in between. Germline loops: CDR1 SGHTA, CDR2 FQGNSA. This CDR3 comprises 14 residues. Here the CDR3 reads CASSRNVGGDTQYF. For the CDR3, the DNA is TGTGCCAGCAGCCGTAACGTTGGTGGAGATACGCAGTATTTT.

The V gene is TRBV2, the J gene TRBJ2-5, with 10 bases matching TRBD2. The germline gives CDR1 SNHLY, CDR2 FYNNEI. The CDR3 loop spans 15 amino acids. Germline trimming cut 7 bases from V and 3 bases from J; bases unmatched to any gene: 8. The CDR3, as DNA: TGTGCCAGCATGTGGAACGGACTAGCGGAAGAGACCCAGTACTTC. This gives the protein CASMWNGLAEETQYF.

This chain links TRBV7-2 with TRBJ2-7; 8 bases line up with TRBD2. The germline V gene has CDR1 SGHTA and CDR2 FQGNSA. V shed 5 bases, J shed 3 bases, and the junction held 6 bases outside the gene matches. There are 14 residues in the CDR3. The CDR3 reads CASSPLAGVYEQYF. CDR3 in DNA: TGTGCCAGCAGCCCCCTAGCGGGCGTCTACGAGCAGTACTTC.

This clonotype came up a few times. The rearrangement uses TRBV2 and TRBJ2-7; TRBD2 matches at 10 bases. The CDR3 runs to 15 residues. Trimming removed 7 bases from V and 6 bases from J; junction bases left unmatched: 12. Looked up from germline, CDR1 is SNHLY and CDR2 is FYNNEI. CDR3 coding DNA: TGTGCCAGCACCCGAGAGCGGGAGGGAATCCGCGAGCAGTACTTC. This gives the protein CASTREREGIREQYF.

With regard to this clonotype: At one end the junction does not follow the germline gene, possibly because of a read error. V and J are TRBV10-3 and TRBJ1-1; tentative D call: TRBD1 (5 bases). The CDR3 totals 12 residues. Germline V gene sequence: CDR1 ENHRY, CDR2 SYGVKD. The chain's CDR3 is CAISEPRGTLSF. For the CDR3, the DNA is TGTGCCATCAGTGAGCCCCGGGGGACTCTGAGCTTT.

This clonotype turned up a few times. The genes are TRBV28 and TRBJ1-4, with D possibly being TRBD1 (6 bases). V was pared by 8 bases and J by 4 bases, with 17 bases between. Germline V lookup: CDR1 MDHEN, CDR2 SYDVKM. This CDR3 spans 15 amino acids. CDR3 sequence reads: CASVSEGGDNEKLFF. Written as DNA, the CDR3 is TGTGCCAGCGTCTCTGAGGGGGGCGATAATGAAAAACTGTTTTTT.

A few counts support this clonotype. The V gene is TRBV5-1, the J gene TRBJ2-3; no clear D gene. The V gene's germline CDR1 is SGHRS and CDR2 YFSETQ. The CDR3 contains 14 residues. Between the trimmed V and J ends, which lost 0 bases and 4 bases, there was a span of 9 bases. The CDR3 nucleotides are TGCGCCAGCAGCTTGGAGTCGGCAGCAGATACGCAGTATTTT. Its protein product is CASSLESAADTQYF.

This clonotype has at least ten counts. One end of the junction is discordant with germline, which a read error may explain. This rearrangement joins TRBV29-1 to TRBJ2-6; D may be TRBD2 (6 bases). Germline assignment: CDR1 SQVTM and CDR2 ANQGSEA. This CDR3 is built from 18 residues. This CDR3 reads CSVEDLRDGSSGANVLTF. CDR3 nucleotides: TGCAGCGTTGAAGATCTGCGGGACGGAAGCTCTGGGGCCAACGTTCTGACTTTC.

The CDR3 here is CSGQVFHTDTQYF. The CDR3 DNA reads as TGCAGCGGACAGGTTTTCCACACAGATACGCAGTATTTT. The genes are TRBV29-1 and TRBJ2-3; possibly TRBD1 for D (6 bases). The CDR3 has 13 amino acids. Germline assignment: CDR1 SQVTM and CDR2 ANQGSEA. V shed 7 bases and J shed 2 bases, with 13 bases lying between them.

The chain joins TRBV5-1 to TRBJ2-2; D call uncertain. Trimming took 0 bases from V and 7 from J, leaving 16 bases between them. CDR3 length equals 16 residues. Germline V CDR1 and CDR2: SGHRS, YFSETQ. CDR3 region: CASSLAVRLNGGELFF. CDR3 in DNA: TGCGCCAGCAGCTTGGCGGTGCGTCTAAATGGCGGGGAGCTGTTTTTT.

This clonotype was counted a few times. The chain employs TRBV12-3 or TRBV12-4 and TRBJ2-7, with TRBD2 matching over 8 bases. This CDR3 is 13 amino acids long. The V gene end was trimmed by 1 base and the J gene end by 9 bases; junction bases not matched to a gene: 5. DNA of the CDR3: TGTGCCAGCAGTTTAGGAGCGGGAGCAAGGCAGTACTTC. This gives the protein CASSLGAGARQYF.

This clonotype was detected only a few times. This rearrangement joins TRBV5-1 to TRBJ2-2; the match to TRBD2 covers 14 bases. CDR1 is SGHRS, CDR2 YFSETQ, per germline. Unmatched junction bases numbered 7, after V lost 3 bases and J lost 0 bases. This CDR3 comprises 19 residues. The CDR3 here is CASSWRLAGGNPNTGELFF. In DNA, the CDR3 is TGCGCCAGCAGCTGGCGACTAGCGGGAGGGAATCCGAACACCGGGGAGCTGTTTTTT.

This clonotype was counted only a few times. The genes are TRBV9 and TRBJ2-5, with a possible D match to TRBD2 (5 bases). The CDR3 is 13 amino acids. CDR1 and CDR2 from the germline V gene are SGDLS and YYNGEE. V was clipped by 0 bases and J by 5 bases, with 8 bases between them. The CDR3 sequence is CASSVAGSETQYF. In nucleotides, the CDR3 is TGTGCCAGCAGCGTAGCGGGGTCTGAGACCCAGTACTTC.

The V and J genes are TRBV4-1 and TRBJ1-1; D remains unclear. Trimming stripped 2 bases from V and 0 bases from J, with 7 bases between. Germline V gene data show CDR1 as MGHRA and CDR2 as YSYEKL. The CDR3 has 14 amino acids. The DNA for the CDR3 is TGCGCCAGCAGCCAACCAGTCCTGAACACTGAAGCTTTCTTT. Its translation: CASSQPVLNTEAFF.

The table lists this clonotype with a few counts. The chain links TRBV2 to TRBJ2-3; D is unclear. The CDR3 is 14 residues long. The germline CDR1 and CDR2 sequences are SNHLY and FYNNEI. Trimming left V 5 bases short and J 4 bases short, with 13 bases between. CDR3 region: CASSRTTWADTQYF. In DNA, the CDR3 is TGTGCCAGCAGTCGGACCACGTGGGCAGATACGCAGTATTTT.